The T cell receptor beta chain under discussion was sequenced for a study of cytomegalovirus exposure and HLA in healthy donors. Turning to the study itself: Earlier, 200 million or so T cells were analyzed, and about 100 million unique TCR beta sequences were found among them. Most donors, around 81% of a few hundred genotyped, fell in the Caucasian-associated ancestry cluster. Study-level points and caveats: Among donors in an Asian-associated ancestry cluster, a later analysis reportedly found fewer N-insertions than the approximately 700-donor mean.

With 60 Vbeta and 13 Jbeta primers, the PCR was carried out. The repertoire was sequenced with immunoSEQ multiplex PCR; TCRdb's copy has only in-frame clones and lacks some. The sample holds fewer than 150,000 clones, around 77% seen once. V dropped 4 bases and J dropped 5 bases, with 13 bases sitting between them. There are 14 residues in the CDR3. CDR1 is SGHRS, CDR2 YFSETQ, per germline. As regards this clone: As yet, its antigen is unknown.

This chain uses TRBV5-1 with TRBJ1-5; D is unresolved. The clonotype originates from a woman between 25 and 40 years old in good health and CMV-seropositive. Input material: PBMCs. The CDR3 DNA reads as TGCGCCAGCAGCGCCGACTCGAGGGATCAGCCCCAGCATTTT. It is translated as CASSADSRDQPQHF.